This note documents a single TCR beta chain sequence. These data come from a study of blood T cell repertoires in COVID-19. Turning to the study itself: Samples of COVID-19 (acute and convalescent) were obtained from the United States, Italy and Spain. PBMCs, B-cell-depleted T cells, or T cells provided the cDNA or gDNA that made up the material.

In the study's own analysis: Amplifying reference gene primers gave estimates of nucleated cell counts. Some clones are missing from TCRdb's copy, which holds only in-frame ones; the method was immunoSEQ multiplex PCR. V, J and clone size derive from that table, while D and trimming were established from the DNA sequence. The table includes 200,000 to 250,000 clones, roughly four fifths detected once. The CDR3 loop spans 14 amino acids. The germline V gene encodes CDR1 LNHDA and CDR2 SQIVND (reference sequence). The V end was cut by 3 bases, the J end by 4 bases, with 10 bases between. This TCR came from a woman aged 18-30 years with acute or convalescent COVID-19. The V gene is TRBV19, the J gene TRBJ1-3; TRBD1 might be the D (5 bases). The sequencing sample was made of peripheral blood. CDR3 residues: CASSMWGDGNTIYF. The CDR3 coding sequence is TGTGCCAGTAGTATGTGGGGCGACGGAAACACCATATATTTT.